This entry lists 25 T cell receptor beta chains sequenced from one sample in a study of CD8 T cells in Susac syndrome. The RNA, roughly 0.5 to 1 ug, was put through reverse transcription using random hexamers. TCRdb reprocessed the immunoSEQ multiplex PCR reads via MiXCR and lists one record per CDR3 protein. The sample consists of 150,000 to 200,000 distinct CDR3 sequences, around 94% of them appearing once. The sample comprised CD4+ T cells from PBMCs. These receptors all stem from a human donor with multiple sclerosis.

This clonotype appeared once. The J gene is TRBJ1-2, the V gene TRBV6-1; D gene uncertain. The CDR3 runs to 13 residues. The V gene's germline CDR1 is MNHNS and CDR2 SASEGT. With 3 bases removed from V and 0 bases from J, the gap between germline ends came to 5 bases. CDR3 amino acids: CASSETSNYGYTF. The CDR3, as DNA: TGTGCCAGCAGTGAGACATCTAACTATGGCTACACCTTC.

V and J are TRBV19 and TRBJ2-5; D gene unclear. V lost 0 bases, J lost 5 bases, and 10 bases lay in between. This CDR3 is built from 14 residues. Per the germline V gene, CDR1 is LNHDA and CDR2 is SQIVND (reference sequence). CDR3 DNA: TGTGCCAGTAGTATAGATTTCTCTAGGGAGACCCAGTACTTC. Encoded protein: CASSIDFSRETQYF.

The genes are TRBV20-1 and TRBJ2-2; D is unclear. V lost 0 bases and J lost 3, with 14 bases in between. The CDR3 runs to 16 residues. CDR1 DFQATT and CDR2 SNEGSKA come from the germline V gene (reference sequence). Written as DNA, the CDR3 is TGCAGTGCTAGAGATCGTCGGCAGGTCTACACCGGGGAGCTGTTTTTT. It is translated as CSARDRRQVYTGELFF.

This clonotype was recorded only once. V is TRBV3-1 and J is TRBJ1-3, with a possible D match to TRBD1 (5 bases). Germline loops: CDR1 LGHDT, CDR2 YNNKEL (reference sequence). Trimming removed 8 bases from V and 0 bases from J, with 14 bases in between. This CDR3 is 15 amino acids long. The CDR3 reads CASALGVHSGNTIYF. DNA of the CDR3: TGTGCCAGCGCCCTAGGGGTCCACTCTGGAAACACCATATATTTT. The variable domain in full, with the rest retrieved from reference TRBV3-1 and TRBJ1-3, is DTAVSQTPKYLVTQMGNDKSIKCEQNLGHDTMYWYKQDSKKFLKIMFSYNNKELIINETVPNRFSPKSPDKAHLNLHINSLELGDSAVYFCASALGVHSGNTIYFGEGSWLTVV.

The rearrangement links TRBV27 to TRBJ2-2, with 9 nucleotides matching TRBD2. CDR3 size: 15 residues. V lost 3 bases, J lost 1 base, and 0 bases stayed unmatched. CDR1 MNHEY and CDR2 SMNVEV come from the germline V gene (reference sequence). The CDR3 DNA reads as TGTGCCAGCAGTTTTAGCGGGAGGAACACCGGGGAGCTGTTTTTT. It encodes CASSFSGRNTGELFF.

This chain joins TRBV6-1 and TRBJ2-5; 7 bases are a match to TRBD2. CDR1 and CDR2 from the germline V gene are MNHNS and SASEGT. CDR3 length equals 19 residues. V lost 3 bases to trimming and J lost 5 bases; unmatched junction nucleotides: 21. CDR3 sequence (DNA): TGTGCCAGCAGTGATGTGGTTAAGGGGACTAATCCCTCTCTCGAGACCCAGTACTTC. Protein: CASSDVVKGTNPSLETQYF.

The rearrangement joins TRBV6-6 to TRBJ1-4, with D unclear. The V gene lost 2 bases and the J gene lost 3 bases, with 10 bases spanning the gap. CDR1 and CDR2 from the germline V gene are MNHNY and SVGAGI (reference sequence). The CDR3 consists of 15 residues. The CDR3 protein is CASSYIGEPNEKLFF. Here the CDR3 DNA reads TGTGCCAGCAGTTACATTGGGGAGCCTAATGAAAAACTGTTTTTT.

V usage is TRBV12-3 or TRBV12-4 and J usage is TRBJ2-2; no reliable D call. Trimming took off 6 bases at V and 1 base at J, with 9 bases between the two ends. This CDR3 is built from 14 residues. The CDR3 bases are TGTGCCAGCAGGGGCCTAGGGAACACCGGGGAGCTGTTTTTT. Its translation: CASRGLGNTGELFF.

J is TRBJ1-2 and V is TRBV19; 11 bases align to TRBD1. The CDR3 runs to 12 residues. With 10 bases clipped from V and 7 bases from J, the junction kept 5 bases outside the gene matches. Germline loops: CDR1 LNHDA, CDR2 SQIVND (reference sequence). The CDR3 sequence: CATMDRGLGYTF. The DNA for the CDR3 is TGTGCCACCATGGACAGGGGGCTTGGCTACACCTTC.

The rearrangement uses TRBV3-1 and TRBJ1-1; 7 bases align to TRBD1. This CDR3 spans 14 amino acids. V shed 4 bases, J shed 4 bases, and the junction held 6 bases outside the gene matches. Germline CDR1 is LGHDT and CDR2 is YNNKEL (reference sequence). CDR3 bases: TGTGCCAGCAGCCGCCCACAGGGGAGCACTGAAGCTTTCTTT. It translates to CASSRPQGSTEAFF.

J is TRBJ1-1 and V is TRBV18; 7 nucleotides agree with TRBD1. J gave up 1 base and V 1 base, and 6 bases lay outside the gene matches. The CDR3 has 16 amino acids. Germline V gene data show CDR1 as KGHSH and CDR2 as LQKENI. The CDR3 region is CASSPLAGGENTEAFF. CDR3 bases: TGTGCCAGCTCACCACTGGCAGGGGGGGAGAACACTGAAGCTTTCTTT.

The chain is built from TRBV7-2 and TRBJ2-3; TRBD2 agrees at 8 bases. The CDR3 extends over 15 amino acids. CDR1 is SGHTA, CDR2 FQGNSA, per germline. V gave up 5 bases and J gave up 2 bases; unmatched junction bases: 6. CDR3 in DNA: TGTGCCAGCAGCCCAGTAGCGGGGCACACAGATACGCAGTATTTT. As protein: CASSPVAGHTDTQYF.

The gene calls are TRBV5-6 and TRBJ2-1, with a weak D call TRBD2 (5 bases). This CDR3 contains 14 residues. Trimming stripped 4 bases from V and 4 bases from J, with 12 bases between. CDR1 and CDR2 (germline): SGHDT, YYEEEE. The CDR3 loop is CASSGPGIYNEQFF. CDR3 sequence (DNA): TGTGCCAGCAGCGGGCCCGGGATTTACAATGAGCAGTTCTTC. The entire variable domain, with the rest obtained from reference TRBV5-6 and TRBJ2-1, is as follows: DAGVTQSPTHLIKTRGQQVTLRCSPKSGHDTVSWYQQALGQGPQFIFQYYEEEERQRGNFPDRFSGHQFPNYSSELNVNALLLGDSALYLCASSGPGIYNEQFFGPGTRLTVL.

The gene calls are TRBV6-5 and TRBJ1-5, with 7 bases aligning to TRBD1. The CDR3 is 17 amino acids. CDR1 is MNHEY and CDR2 is SVGAGI in the germline V gene. After removal of 5 bases from V and 2 bases from J, the junction contained 12 bases not matched to a gene. The CDR3 bases are TGTGCCAGCAGTAACACCAGACAGGGCGGAGGCAATCAGCCCCAGCATTTT. It specifies CASSNTRQGGGNQPQHF.

The V call is TRBV30, the J call TRBJ2-5, with TRBD1 as a possible D gene (6 bases). CDR3 length: 16 amino acids. Germline CDR1 GTSNPN, CDR2 SVGIG (reference sequence). The germline V and J ends were trimmed by 2 bases and 1 base, with 17 bases remaining between them. CDR3 residues: CAWSSRTVRIQETQYF. CDR3 DNA sequence: TGTGCCTGGAGTAGCCGGACAGTTCGGATCCAAGAGACCCAGTACTTC. Filled out from reference TRBV30 and TRBJ2-5, the complete variable domain reads SQTIHQWPATLVQPVGSPLSLECTVEGTSNPNLYWYRQAAGRGLQLLFYSVGIGQISSEVPQNLSASRPQDRQFILSSKKLLLSDSGFYLCAWSSRTVRIQETQYFGPGTRLLVL.

V is TRBV24-1 and J is TRBJ2-2; the match to TRBD1 covers 9 bases. This CDR3 has 14 residues. Germline assignment: CDR1 KGHDR and CDR2 SFDVKD. J was trimmed by 4 bases and V by 7 bases; bases with no gene match: 3. As DNA, the CDR3 is TGTGCCACCAGACAGGGGGCGACCACCGGGGAGCTGTTTTTT. Its translation is CATRQGATTGELFF.

The chain links TRBV5-1 to TRBJ2-1; D may be TRBD2 (6 bases). The CDR3 contains 14 residues. Germline assignment: CDR1 SGHRS and CDR2 YFSETQ. Trimming pared 6 bases from V and 0 bases from J, leaving 10 bases between. Here the CDR3 reads CASTREPSYNEQFF. The CDR3 DNA follows: TGCGCCAGCACCCGGGAGCCCTCCTACAATGAGCAGTTCTTC.

This rearrangement joins TRBV7-7 to TRBJ2-5; D perhaps matches TRBD1 (5 bases). The CDR3 is 12 amino acids. The germline V gene encodes CDR1 SSHAT and CDR2 FNYEAQ (reference sequence). Trimming shortened V by 5 bases and J by 1 base, and 5 bases separated the two germline ends. The DNA of the CDR3 is TGTGCCAGCAGCGGGGCCCAAGAGACCCAGTACTTC. It encodes CASSGAQETQYF.

V and J are TRBV29-1 and TRBJ2-1, with TRBD2 matching 8 bases. Germline V gene sequence: CDR1 SQVTM, CDR2 ANQGSEA. This CDR3 has 15 residues. The junction had 12 bases not matched to a gene; V was cut back by 6 bases and J by 5 bases. CDR3 residues: CSVEFWAGGDNEQFF. The CDR3 DNA reads as TGCAGCGTAGAATTCTGGGCGGGAGGTGACAATGAGCAGTTCTTC.

The V call is TRBV5-6, the J call TRBJ2-3; D is unclear. Germline CDR1 is SGHDT and CDR2 is YYEEEE. V was shortened by 5 bases and J by 1 base, with 11 bases between the two germline ends. The CDR3 runs to 14 residues. Here the CDR3 DNA reads TGTGCCAGCAGTATTGGGGTGGGCACAGATACGCAGTATTTT. This encodes CASSIGVGTDTQYF.

The chain carries TRBV12-3 or TRBV12-4 and TRBJ2-1, with TRBD2 identical over 11 bases. CDR3 length equals 14 residues. V was clipped by 6 bases and J by 7 bases; unmatched bases: 5. DNA for the CDR3: TGTGCCAGCAGGGCGACTAGCGGGATGAATGAGCAGTTCTTC. Translating gives CASRATSGMNEQFF.

The gene calls are TRBV6-2 or TRBV6-3 and TRBJ1-1; perhaps TRBD1 as D (5 bases). This CDR3 has 15 residues. Germline values: CDR1 MNHEY, CDR2 SVGEGT. The V and J ends lost 6 bases and 3 bases respectively, with 17 bases between them. The CDR3 sequence is CASSRGGWGYTEAFF. CDR3 DNA: TGTGCCAGCAGCAGAGGTGGATGGGGGTACACTGAAGCTTTCTTT.

This chain connects TRBV23-1 to TRBJ1-5; 8 nucleotides agree with TRBD1. TRBV23-1 is an ORF for which the function is uncertain. With 3 bases clipped from V and 2 bases from J, the junction kept 15 bases outside the gene matches. This CDR3 comprises 19 residues. The CDR3 nucleotides are TGCGCCAGCAGTCAGAGTGGACAGGGAAAAGGAGATTGCAATCAGCCCCAGCATTTT. Translating gives CASSQSGQGKGDCNQPQHF.

This chain links TRBV9 with TRBJ2-1; TRBD2 agrees at 13 bases. Trimming cost V 4 bases and J 12 bases; bases outside gene matches: 7. CDR3 length equals 14 residues. The germline gives CDR1 SGDLS, CDR2 YYNGEE. Written as DNA, the CDR3 is TGTGCCAGCAGCCTCGGGACTAGCGGGATCCGGCAGTTCTTC. The encoded protein is CASSLGTSGIRQFF.

The genes are TRBV29-1 and TRBJ2-2, with a possible D match to TRBD2 (6 bases). Per the germline V gene, CDR1 is SQVTM and CDR2 is ANQGSEA. This CDR3 is built from 11 residues. Trimming removed 7 bases from V and 7 bases from J, with 10 bases in between. The CDR3 DNA reads TGCAGCGGACGGGAGTTCGGGGAGCTGTTTTTT. This translates into CSGREFGELFF.